These 24 T cell receptor beta chains originate from one sample sequenced in a study of blood T cell repertoires in COVID-19. Measured with immunoSEQ multiplex PCR; TCRdb has only the in-frame clones, and not every one. The sample shows roughly 200,000 clones, around nine tenths of them seen only once. The specimen sequenced was peripheral blood. These receptors came from a man in his forties or fifties with active or convalescent COVID-19.

This clone was seen just once. The junction departs from the called germline gene at one end, perhaps through a read error. Other DNA sequences in the same sample also yield this CDR3. This chain connects TRBV29-1 to TRBJ1-3, with TRBD1 identical over 9 bases. The CDR3 loop spans 17 amino acids. In germline, CDR1 is SQVTM, CDR2 ANQGSEA. The chain's CDR3 is CSVETGGQGDSGNTIYF. CDR3 sequence (DNA): TGTAGCGTTGAAACCGGGGGACAGGGTGACTCTGGAAACACCATATATTTT.

The rearrangement uses TRBV3-1 (or the pseudogene TRBV3-2) and TRBJ1-1, with D possibly being TRBD1 (5 bases). Germline CDR1 is LGHDT and CDR2 is YNNKEL (reference sequence). Trimming shortened V by 2 bases and J by 5 bases, and 15 bases separated the two germline ends. The CDR3 runs to 15 residues. CDR3 nucleotide sequence: TGTGCCAGCAGCCAAACGGGCAGGGTGCGAACTGAAGCTTTCTTT. Its protein is CASSQTGRVRTEAFF.

This clone was found once. This chain uses TRBV6-5 with TRBJ1-5; a weak D match, TRBD1 (5 bases). CDR1 and CDR2 from the germline V gene are MNHEY and SVGAGI. The V and J ends lost 5 bases and 3 bases respectively, with 8 bases between them. The CDR3 contains 13 residues. The CDR3 reads CASSQGINQPQHF. The DNA for the CDR3 is TGTGCCAGCAGTCAGGGAATCAATCAGCCCCAGCATTTT.

This clone was seen a single time. This sequence joins TRBV18 and TRBJ1-1; 9 nucleotides line up with TRBD1. Germline-derived CDR1 and CDR2 are KGHSH and LQKENI. V was pared by 3 bases and J by 3 bases, with 2 bases of the junction left unmatched. The CDR3 length is 14 residues. CDR3 bases: TGTGCCAGCTCACCTACAGGGGGCCACACTGAAGCTTTCTTT. It specifies CASSPTGGHTEAFF.

V usage is TRBV18 and J usage is TRBJ1-1; TRBD1 might be the D (5 bases). Trimming removed 4 bases at V and 4 bases at J, with 10 bases between. The length of the CDR3 is 13 residues. Looked up from germline, CDR1 is KGHSH and CDR2 is LQKENI. CDR3 protein: CASSLGEGTEAFF. DNA of the CDR3: TGTGCCAGCTCACTGGGGGAGGGCACTGAAGCTTTCTTT. The whole variable domain, filled in from reference TRBV18 and TRBJ1-1, reads NAGVMQNPRHLVRRRGQEARLRCSPMKGHSHVYWYRQLPEEGLKFMVYLQKENIIDESGMPKERFSAEFPKEGPSILRIQQVVRGDSAAYFCASSLGEGTEAFFGQGTRLTVV.

This clone showed up just a few times. The genes are TRBV19 and TRBJ1-2, with TRBD1 matching 7 bases. The CDR3 totals 15 residues. Germline assignment: CDR1 LNHDA and CDR2 SQIVND (reference sequence). Trimming at V came to 5 bases and at J to 0 bases, leaving 6 bases not matched to a gene. DNA for the CDR3: TGTGCCAGTAGTGTTGCCGGGACAGCTAACTATGGCTACACCTTC. Amino acids: CASSVAGTANYGYTF.

The gene calls are TRBV9 and TRBJ1-3, with a possible D match to TRBD1 (5 bases). Per germline, CDR1 SGDLS and CDR2 YYNGEE. The CDR3 runs to 15 residues. V lost 0 bases and J 3 bases, leaving 10 bases between the germline ends. Written as DNA, the CDR3 is TGTGCCAGCAGCGTAGTGGCAGGGTTTGGAAACACCATATATTTT. This codes for CASSVVAGFGNTIYF.

This clone appeared once. V usage is TRBV7-9 and J usage is TRBJ2-3, with 7 bases matching TRBD2. Losses at the gene ends were 3 bases for V and 11 bases for J; bases not matched to a gene: 2. Per germline, CDR1 SEHNR and CDR2 FQNEAQ (reference sequence). The CDR3 sequence is 11 residues long. This CDR3 reads CASSLGGGQYF. In DNA form, the CDR3 reads TGTGCCAGCAGCTTGGGCGGGGGGCAGTATTTT.

This chain connects TRBV23-1 to TRBJ2-2; 9 bases are shared with TRBD1. TRBV23-1 is an ORF for which the function is uncertain. J lost 1 base, V lost 7 bases, and 4 bases had no gene match. The CDR3 is 15 amino acids. The CDR3 bases are TGCGCCAGCAATGAGACAGGGGGGAACACCGGGGAGCTGTTTTTT. Its protein is CASNETGGNTGELFF.

The chain is built from TRBV11-3 and TRBJ2-2; 12 positions match TRBD2. The germline CDR1 and CDR2 sequences are SGHNT and YENEEA. The V segment lost 5 bases and the J segment 4 bases; nucleotides outside the gene matches: 11. The CDR3 runs 18 residues. The CDR3 DNA sequence: TGTGCCAGCAGCCTAATGACTAGCGGGGGTTTTCTCACCGGGGAGCTGTTTTTT. Residues: CASSLMTSGGFLTGELFF. Drawing the rest from reference TRBV11-3 and TRBJ2-2, the complete variable domain is EAGVVQSPRYKIIEKKQPVAFWCNPISGHNTLYWYLQNLGQGPELLIRYENEEAVDDSQLPKDRFSAERLKGVDSTLKIQPAELGDSAVYLCASSLMTSGGFLTGELFFGEGSRLTVL.

V is TRBV2 and J is TRBJ2-7; 11 nucleotides align to TRBD1. V lost 5 bases to trimming and J lost 3 bases; unmatched junction nucleotides: 3. The germline V gene has CDR1 SNHLY and CDR2 FYNNEI. There are 14 residues in the CDR3. The CDR3 DNA is TGTGCCAGCAGTTCCGGGACAGGGGGCTACGAGCAGTACTTC. Translation: CASSSGTGGYEQYF.

A single count supports this clone. V usage is TRBV4-2 and J usage is TRBJ2-2; 7 bases fit TRBD2. V lost 0 bases to trimming and J lost 1 base; unmatched junction nucleotides: 8. Germline assignment: CDR1 LGHNA and CDR2 YNFKEQ. The length of the CDR3 is 18 residues. The CDR3 loop reads CASSQESGGGGNTGELFF. In nucleotides, the CDR3 is TGTGCCAGCAGCCAAGAATCCGGTGGCGGGGGGAACACCGGGGAGCTGTTTTTT.

This clone was counted only a few times. The CDR3 DNA sequence: TGTGCCAGTAGTATCTACAGGGGAATGACGAATCAGCCCCAGCATTTT. As protein: CASSIYRGMTNQPQHF. This chain uses TRBV19 with TRBJ1-5; 7 bases align to TRBD1. V was clipped by 3 bases and J by 4 bases; unmatched bases: 9. This CDR3 is 16 amino acids long. Per germline, CDR1 LNHDA and CDR2 SQIVND (reference sequence).

The rearrangement uses TRBV9 and TRBJ2-1; 7 bases map to TRBD2. The CDR3 covers 17 residues. Germline-derived CDR1 and CDR2 are SGDLS and YYNGEE. V lost 0 bases to trimming and J lost 0 bases; unmatched junction nucleotides: 6. The CDR3 here is CASSVEWRGSSYNEQFF. CDR3 in DNA: TGTGCCAGCAGCGTAGAGTGGCGGGGGAGCTCCTACAATGAGCAGTTCTTC.

This clone was counted only a few times. The identical CDR3 is also encoded by other nucleotide sequences in the sample. The rearrangement joins TRBV3-1 (or the pseudogene TRBV3-2) to TRBJ1-5; maybe TRBD1 (6 bases). CDR1 is LGHDT, CDR2 YNNKEL, per germline (reference sequence). The CDR3 length is 13 residues. V was cut by 3 bases and J by 5 bases, with 8 bases left in between. CDR3 protein: CASSHQGYQPQHF. CDR3 nucleotides: TGTGCCAGCAGCCACCAGGGGTATCAGCCCCAGCATTTT.

This clone was counted once. The chain employs TRBV2 and TRBJ1-5; D remains ambiguous. Germline V CDR1 and CDR2: SNHLY, FYNNEI. Trimming stripped 4 bases from V and 7 bases from J, with 8 bases between. The CDR3 sequence is 12 residues long. For the CDR3, the DNA is TGTGCCAGCAGTGCCGAGCCCCAGCCCCAGCATTTT. Translation: CASSAEPQPQHF.

V and J are TRBV7-2 and TRBJ2-7; D is ambiguous. Germline CDR1 is SGHTA and CDR2 is FQGNSA. V lost 6 bases and J 4 bases, leaving 10 bases between the germline ends. The CDR3 loop spans 12 amino acids. The CDR3 DNA sequence: TGTGCCAGCAGACGAGACGGGTACGAGCAGTACTTC. Translation gives CASRRDGYEQYF.

J is TRBJ2-5 and V is TRBV20-1; the D gene is possibly TRBD1 (5 bases). The CDR3 is 13 residues long. Germline V gene data show CDR1 as DFQATT and CDR2 as SNEGSKA (reference sequence). Between the trimmed V and J ends, which lost 3 bases and 5 bases, there was a span of 13 bases. CDR3 in DNA: TGCAGTGCTAGTTTCAGGGTTGAGGAGACCCAGTACTTC. This translates into CSASFRVEETQYF.

This chain uses TRBV4-1 with TRBJ2-2; no clear D. The CDR3 is made up of 14 amino acids. Trimming took 4 bases from V and 3 from J, leaving 9 bases between them. Germline V gene lookup returns CDR1 MGHRA and CDR2 YSYEKL. The CDR3 protein is CASSPRVDTGELFF. In DNA form, the CDR3 reads TGCGCCAGCAGCCCGAGAGTTGACACCGGGGAGCTGTTTTTT.

V is TRBV6-2 or TRBV6-3 and J is TRBJ1-2; D is unresolved. The germline V and J ends were trimmed by 5 bases and 4 bases, with 11 bases remaining between them. This CDR3 has 13 residues. Germline assignment: CDR1 MNHEY and CDR2 SVGEGT. CDR3 region: CASSRSDGYGYTF. In DNA form, the CDR3 reads TGTGCCAGCAGTCGTAGCGACGGCTATGGCTACACCTTC.

This sequence joins TRBV9 and TRBJ2-1; tentatively, D is TRBD1 (5 bases). With 2 bases removed from V and 9 bases from J, the gap between germline ends came to 6 bases. This CDR3 comprises 11 residues. Germline V gene data show CDR1 as SGDLS and CDR2 as YYNGEE. The CDR3 loop reads CASSVDIEQFF. The CDR3 bases are TGTGCCAGCAGCGTGGACATTGAGCAGTTCTTC. Full variable domain (missing parts from reference TRBV9 and TRBJ2-1): DSGVTQTPKHLITATGQRVTLRCSPRSGDLSVYWYQQSLDQGLQFLIQYYNGEERAKGNILERFSAQQFPDLHSELNLSSLELGDSALYFCASSVDIEQFFGPGTRLTVL.

The chain is built from TRBV27 and TRBJ1-6; 9 nucleotides agree with TRBD1. Per the germline V gene, CDR1 is MNHEY and CDR2 is SMNVEV (reference sequence). V lost 6 bases to trimming and J lost 8 bases; unmatched junction nucleotides: 14. The CDR3 sequence is 17 residues long. The CDR3 nucleotides are TGTGCCAGCAGACACCGGGACAGGGTTCTTTCCGATTCACCCCTCCACTTT. This translates into CASRHRDRVLSDSPLHF.

The rearrangement uses TRBV29-1 and TRBJ2-7; 7 bases are a match to TRBD1. Germline values: CDR1 SQVTM, CDR2 ANQGSEA. This CDR3 comprises 11 residues. V was pared by 6 bases and J by 6 bases, with 5 bases of the junction left unmatched. The CDR3 spells CSVVTGAEQYF. For the CDR3, the DNA is TGCAGCGTGGTAACAGGGGCCGAGCAGTACTTC.

This clone was found once. This chain uses TRBV27 with TRBJ2-7; TRBD1 aligns across 9 bases. The V segment lost 5 bases and the J segment 5 bases; nucleotides outside the gene matches: 7. Germline lookup yields CDR1 MNHEY and CDR2 SMNVEV (reference sequence). CDR3 length: 14 amino acids. In DNA, the CDR3 is TGTGCCAGCAGTGGCGGACAGGGGTTCCACGAGCAGTACTTC. This gives the protein CASSGGQGFHEQYF.